This entry describes one T cell receptor beta chain. Its specificity is unknown. The CDR3 loop spans 13 amino acids. After removal of 6 bases from V and 5 bases from J, the junction contained 3 bases not matched to a gene. The germline V gene has CDR1 LNHDA and CDR2 SQIVND (reference sequence). The protocol was immunoSEQ multiplex PCR, while the TCRdb copy is restricted to in-frame clones and leaves out a portion. The data contain more than 95,000 clones, around 89% of them seen just once; the ten biggest clones take up less than 9.5%. The data originate from a study of T cell responses to AZD1222 COVID-19 vaccine. Overall study: Doses given second, at about 4 or about 12 weeks, were pooled.

Whole-study results and caveats: Among vaccine-associated CD4 TCRs, coverage spanned spike, with dominance at 160-218 and 743-854. Repertoires were obtained solely post-peak T cell response.

Sequences were derived from peripheral blood, sampled on day 0 of AZD1222 vaccination. The TCR was taken from an adult in good health. The rearrangement uses TRBV19 and TRBJ2-2; 7 nucleotides line up with TRBD2. CDR3 region: CASRLALTGELFF. The DNA of the CDR3 is TGTGCCAGTAGACTAGCGTTGACCGGGGAGCTGTTTTTT.